The clone carrying this T cell receptor beta chain was found a few times. Its antigen remains unknown. This specimen belongs to a study of graft-versus-host responses after intestinal transplantation. About the research overall: All recipients got anti-thymocyte globulin induction, then tacrolimus and steroids for 2 to 4 years. Study results and caveats: Present in recipient marrow, GvH clones included some that appeared first in ileum or blood. Levels of circulating GvH clones at their peak were associated with early post-transplant HvG declines.

Per germline, CDR1 LGHNA and CDR2 YSLEER. The CDR3 totals 17 residues. J was trimmed by 10 bases and V by 3 bases; bases with no gene match: 12. The data were produced by immunoSEQ multiplex PCR, yet TCRdb's version contains in-frame clones alone and is incomplete. The sample lists around 99,000 clones; 93% were seen once. V is TRBV4-3 and J is TRBJ1-6; 10 nucleotides match TRBD1. Material: unstimulated CD8+ T cells sorted from spleen or lymph node cells, obtained before intestinal transplant. This TCR was recovered from a human donor who received an intestinal transplant. CDR3: CASSQNAGQGIGSPLHF. As DNA, the CDR3 is TGCGCCAGCAGCCAGAATGCGGGACAGGGGATTGGCTCACCCCTCCACTTT.